The text below deals with one T cell receptor (beta chain). Its antigen has not been determined. No much larger clone exists at a distance of one base, and base qualities are not known. Clipping removes 4 bases from V and 5 bases from J, with 5 as the unmatched junction base count. The CDR3 runs 14 residues from the cysteine to the phenylalanine. Just CDR3 DNA is preserved here, 42 bases in frame from base 1. In the germline V gene (reference sequence), CDR1 corresponds to LNHDA and CDR2 to SQIVND. The data belong to a study of blood T cell repertoires in COVID-19 (TCRdb year 2020). As for the study more broadly: Collaborator samples came from the United States, Italy and Spain and covered acute and convalescent phases of COVID-19. The material from the prospective study consisted of cDNA or gDNA derived from T cells, B-cell-depleted T cells, or PBMCs. The dataset comprised deeply sampled blood TCRbeta repertoires from subjects exposed to, actively infected with, or recovered from COVID-19. The repertoires were released in a freely available public database meant as a resource for research on the immune response to SARS-CoV-2. Samples came from the ongoing ImmuneRACE study (first 160 participants) plus 1,254 subjects from 6 global collaborators. Nearly every sample came with metadata listing a de-identified subject ID, COVID-19 status, age in years and sex. Where available, HLA class I and class II types were obtained from metadata supplied by the sample provider rather than from assay-based typing. Study-wide findings and limitations: The amount of clinical and demographic metadata varied by source and participant and was provided uncurated.

TCRbeta CDR3 regions were amplified from genomic DNA by means of the immunoSEQ Assay, a bias-controlled multiplex PCR. Under the source paper's analysis protocol: The number of nucleated cells in each sample was estimated by amplification of reference gene primers within the assay. To quantify the absolute abundance of each unique TCRbeta CDR3 rearrangement, sequence reads were collapsed and filtered. For each sample, productive Simpson clonality was calculated as the square root of Simpson's diversity index across productive rearrangements. Sourced from immuneACCESS, this table was stored by TCRdb with only in-frame sequences that have V and J called. A share of the clones is absent; for the studies checked, an unresolved V gene accounts for under half, and the remainder has no known explanation. V, J and clone size are those of that table, while D and trimming were read from the DNA. The sample data list some 190,000 clones, and about 83% of these were observed just once. The ten top clones hold 5.1% of the sample.

Each collaborating institution followed its own protocols to collect whole blood in K2EDTA tubes. For TCRbeta analysis, collaborator samples were shipped as frozen whole blood, as isolated PBMCs, or as DNA extracted from either sample type. The V gene is TRBV19 and the J gene is TRBJ2-5; TRBD2 aligns with 9 central bases. The sample taken for sequencing was peripheral blood. The clonotype originates from a woman aged 70 to 79 with active or convalescent COVID-19. The nucleotide sequence reads as follows: TGTGCCAGTAGTAGCGGGAGGGCCGGGGAGACCCAGTACTTC. It translates as CASSSGRAGETQYF.